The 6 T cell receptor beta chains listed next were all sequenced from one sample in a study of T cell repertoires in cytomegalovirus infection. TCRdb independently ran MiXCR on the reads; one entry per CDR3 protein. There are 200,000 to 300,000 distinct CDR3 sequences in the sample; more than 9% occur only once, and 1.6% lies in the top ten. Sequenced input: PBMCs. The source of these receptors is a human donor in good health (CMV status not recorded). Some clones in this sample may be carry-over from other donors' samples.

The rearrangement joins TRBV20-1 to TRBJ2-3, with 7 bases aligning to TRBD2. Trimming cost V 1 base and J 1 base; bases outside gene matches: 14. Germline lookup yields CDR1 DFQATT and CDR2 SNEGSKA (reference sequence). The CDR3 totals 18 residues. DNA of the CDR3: TGCAGTGCTAGAGTAACGGGAGGCGGGATCGGAGGCACAGATACGCAGTATTTT. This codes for CSARVTGGGIGGTDTQYF.

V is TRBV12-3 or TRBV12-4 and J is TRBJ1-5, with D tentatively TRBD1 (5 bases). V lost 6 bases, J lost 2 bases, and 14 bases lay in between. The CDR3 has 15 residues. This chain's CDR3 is CASSQTGRGNQPQHF. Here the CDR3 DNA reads TGTGCCAGCAGCCAGACGGGGCGAGGCAATCAGCCCCAGCATTTT.

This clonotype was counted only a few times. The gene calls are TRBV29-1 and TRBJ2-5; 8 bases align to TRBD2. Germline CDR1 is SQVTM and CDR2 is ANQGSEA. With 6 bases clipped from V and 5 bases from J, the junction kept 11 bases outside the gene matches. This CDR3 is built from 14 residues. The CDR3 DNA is TGCAGCGTCCGCGGGAGGAGCGTTTCGGAGACCCAGTACTTC. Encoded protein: CSVRGRSVSETQYF.

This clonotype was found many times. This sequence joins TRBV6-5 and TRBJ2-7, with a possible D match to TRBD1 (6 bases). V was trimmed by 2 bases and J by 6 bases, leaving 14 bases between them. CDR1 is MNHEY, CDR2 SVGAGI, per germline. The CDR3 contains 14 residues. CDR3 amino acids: CASSYPGRGGEQYF. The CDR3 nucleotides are TGTGCCAGCAGTTACCCGGGCAGGGGCGGCGAGCAGTACTTC.

CDR3 region: CASSNPWQGGTDTQYF. In nucleotides, the CDR3 is TGTGCCAGTAGTAACCCCTGGCAGGGGGGCACAGATACGCAGTATTTT. The J gene is TRBJ2-3, the V gene TRBV19; 7 bases agree with TRBD1. CDR1 is LNHDA, CDR2 SQIVND, per germline (reference sequence). The CDR3 sequence is 16 residues long. With 4 bases clipped from V and 1 base from J, the junction kept 8 bases outside the gene matches. The entire variable domain, with the rest obtained from reference TRBV19 and TRBJ2-3, is as follows: DGGITQSPKYLFRKEGQNVTLSCEQNLNHDAMYWYRQDPGQGLRLIYYSQIVNDFQKGDIAEGYSVSREKKESFPLTVTSAQKNPTAFYLCASSNPWQGGTDTQYFGPGTRLTVL.

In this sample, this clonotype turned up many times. CDR3 in DNA: TGTGCCAGCAGCCCGGACCCAACTGGTGGTTCACCCCTCCACTTT. Amino acids: CASSPDPTGGSPLHF. The chain carries TRBV12-3 or TRBV12-4 and TRBJ1-6; no reliable D call. With 6 bases removed from V and 9 bases from J, the gap between germline ends came to 18 bases. The CDR3 runs to 15 residues.